Following are 19 T cell receptor beta chains from one sample sequenced in a study of cytomegalovirus exposure and HLA in healthy donors. Use of 60 Vbeta and 13 Jbeta primers characterized the PCR. Clones were read by immunoSEQ multiplex PCR, and TCRdb kept only the in-frame ones, dropping some. The table records under 140,000 clones, around 80% of them present only once. Sequencing input: PBMCs. Every receptor here comes from a man aged 25-40 years in good health and CMV-seropositive.

This clone was counted once. This rearrangement joins TRBV2 to TRBJ1-2; 9 bases agree with TRBD1. V was clipped by 4 bases and J by 6 bases; unmatched bases: 3. The CDR3 runs 13 residues. Germline CDR1 and CDR2: SNHLY and FYNNEI. Written as DNA, the CDR3 is TGTGCCAGCAGTGCCGGGACAGGGCATGGCTACACCTTC. Encoded protein: CASSAGTGHGYTF. Together with reference TRBV2 and TRBJ1-2, the CDR3 gives the full variable domain: EPEVTQTPSHQVTQMGQEVILRCVPISNHLYFYWYRQILGQKVEFLVSFYNNEISEKSEIFDDQFSVERPDGSNFTLKIRSTKLEDSAMYFCASSAGTGHGYTFGSGTRLTVV.

The rearrangement uses TRBV2 and TRBJ1-1; D may be TRBD1 (5 bases). Looked up from germline, CDR1 is SNHLY and CDR2 is FYNNEI. V lost 3 bases, J lost 7 bases, and 15 bases lay in between. The CDR3 is 14 residues long. CDR3 sequence: CASSEGPGLGEAFF. The CDR3 DNA is TGTGCCAGCAGTGAGGGGCCAGGGCTGGGTGAAGCTTTCTTT.

There are a few counts of this clone. V gene TRBV6-5 combines with J gene TRBJ1-2, with 8 bases lining up with TRBD1. This CDR3 has 13 amino acids. The germline CDR1 and CDR2 sequences are MNHEY and SVGAGI. The V segment lost 8 bases and the J segment 5 bases; nucleotides outside the gene matches: 7. The CDR3 region has the DNA TGTGCCAGCTCTCCAGGGGGCATTTATGGCTACACCTTC. Its translation is CASSPGGIYGYTF.

With respect to this clone: At one boundary the junction diverges from the germline segment, which might be a read error. The rearrangement links TRBV6-6 to TRBJ2-5, with D perhaps TRBD2 (6 bases). The germline V gene has CDR1 MNHNY and CDR2 SVGAGI (reference sequence). The CDR3 spans 12 residues. CDR3 loop: CASSSDSQEGHF. CDR3 nucleotide sequence: TGTGCCAGCAGCTCCGACAGTCAGGAGGGGCACTTC.

In nucleotides, the CDR3 is TGCGCCAGCAGACAGGGGGCTGGGGCCAACGTCCTGACTTTC. It yields the protein CASRQGAGANVLTF. The V call is TRBV5-1, the J call TRBJ2-6; 8 bases line up with TRBD1. The CDR3 is 14 amino acids. From germline, CDR1 is SGHRS and CDR2 YFSETQ. V lost 5 bases to trimming and J lost 2 bases; unmatched junction nucleotides: 0.

The rearrangement uses TRBV19 and TRBJ1-1; D perhaps matches TRBD1 (6 bases). CDR3 length: 15 residues. V was clipped by 5 bases and J by 1 base, with 14 bases between them. CDR1 is LNHDA and CDR2 is SQIVND in the germline V gene (reference sequence). The CDR3 loop reads CASSPQGRGNTEAFF. The CDR3 DNA sequence: TGTGCCAGTAGTCCACAGGGCCGAGGGAACACTGAAGCTTTCTTT.

The genes are TRBV7-3 and TRBJ1-5, with D tentatively TRBD1 (5 bases). CDR3 length: 15 amino acids. Trimming cost V 5 bases and J 5 bases, with 16 bases left between them. In germline, CDR1 is SGHTA, CDR2 FQGTGA. Here the CDR3 DNA reads TGTGCCAGCAGCCCCCAGGACATATTGGATCAGCCCCAGCATTTT. This translates into CASSPQDILDQPQHF.

The chain combines TRBV29-1 with TRBJ2-1; 7 bases agree with TRBD2. Germline loops: CDR1 SQVTM, CDR2 ANQGSEA. Losses at the gene ends were 6 bases for V and 7 bases for J; bases not matched to a gene: 15. The CDR3 is 15 residues long. CDR3 region: CSVNPLAVTGNEQFF. CDR3 in DNA: TGCAGCGTGAACCCCCTAGCGGTCACTGGGAATGAGCAGTTCTTC.

The genes are TRBV7-9 and TRBJ2-7, with a weak D call TRBD2 (5 bases). The length of the CDR3 is 12 residues. V was cut by 5 bases and J by 6 bases, with 11 bases left in between. Germline-derived CDR1 and CDR2 are SEHNR and FQNEAQ (reference sequence). DNA of the CDR3: TGTGCCAGCAGCCGTGCAGCGGCCGAGCAGTACTTC. It translates to CASSRAAAEQYF. Filled out from reference TRBV7-9 and TRBJ2-7, the complete variable domain reads DTGVSQNPRHKITKRGQNVTFRCDPISEHNRLYWYRQTLGQGPEFLTYFQNEAQLEKSRLLSDRFSAERPKGSFSTLEIQRTEQGDSAMYLCASSRAAAEQYFGPGTRLTVT.

The CDR3 here is CASGLGRDQPQHF. The CDR3 DNA sequence: TGTGCTAGTGGTTTGGGCAGGGATCAGCCCCAGCATTTT. The chain uses TRBV12-5 and TRBJ1-5, with D maybe TRBD1 (5 bases). Germline assignment: CDR1 LGHNT and CDR2 FRNRAP. CDR3 length equals 13 residues. V was cut by 1 base and J by 5 bases, with 6 bases left in between.

V usage is TRBV5-6 and J usage is TRBJ1-1; 8 nucleotides line up with TRBD1. This CDR3 is built from 13 residues. The germline V gene encodes CDR1 SGHDT and CDR2 YYEEEE. With V trimmed by 2 bases and J by 10 bases, 7 bases remained unmatched. CDR3 loop: CASSFGQGGLAFF. In nucleotides, the CDR3 is TGTGCCAGCAGCTTCGGACAGGGTGGGTTAGCTTTCTTT. Based on the CDR3 plus reference TRBV5-6 and TRBJ1-1, the full variable domain is DAGVTQSPTHLIKTRGQQVTLRCSPKSGHDTVSWYQQALGQGPQFIFQYYEEEERQRGNFPDRFSGHQFPNYSSELNVNALLLGDSALYLCASSFGQGGLAFFGQGTRLTVV.

The genes are TRBV6-5 and TRBJ1-5; possible D gene TRBD1, 6 bases. V shed 8 bases and J shed 2 bases, with 16 bases lying between them. The CDR3 sequence is 15 residues long. Germline-derived CDR1 and CDR2 are MNHEY and SVGAGI. The CDR3 nucleotides read TGTGCCAGCCTTAGGGGGGGCATCTGCAATCAGCCCCAGCATTTT. It encodes CASLRGGICNQPQHF.

The chain has TRBV7-9 and TRBJ1-1; D not resolved. The V gene's germline CDR1 is SEHNR and CDR2 FQNEAQ (reference sequence). This CDR3 is 14 amino acids long. Trimming took 5 bases from V and 5 from J, leaving 15 bases between them. CDR3 in amino acids: CASSRGSRGTEAFF. For the CDR3, the DNA is TGTGCCAGCAGCCGCGGGTCCCGCGGGACTGAAGCTTTCTTT.

The J gene is TRBJ2-2, the V gene TRBV10-3; TRBD2 agrees at 7 bases. CDR3 length equals 14 residues. After removal of 9 bases from V and 1 base from J, the junction contained 5 bases not matched to a gene. Germline V gene sequence: CDR1 ENHRY, CDR2 SYGVKD. The DNA of the CDR3 is TGTGCCATTGCGGGGGAGCTGAACACCGGGGAGCTGTTTTTT. Translated: CAIAGELNTGELFF.

This clone showed up just once. The chain combines TRBV15 with TRBJ2-5, with a weak D call TRBD1 (6 bases). Trimming stripped 5 bases from V and 5 bases from J, with 12 bases between. Germline V gene sequence: CDR1 LNHNV, CDR2 YYDKDF (reference sequence). There are 13 residues in the CDR3. As DNA, the CDR3 is TGTGCCACCAGCTCAACAGGGTGGGAGACCCAGTACTTC. It encodes CATSSTGWETQYF.

Worth noting for this clone: The sample holds other DNA sequences that translate to the same CDR3. This chain joins TRBV7-2 and TRBJ2-7, with a tentative D call TRBD2 (7 bases). The CDR3 length is 15 residues. Trimming took 5 bases from V and 10 from J, leaving 24 bases between them. Germline V gene lookup returns CDR1 SGHTA and CDR2 FQGNSA. CDR3 sequence (DNA): TGTGCCAGCAGCCAGAGGGGGGGCCGGTTTCTCGAACAGTACTTC. Protein product: CASSQRGGRFLEQYF.

The chain carries TRBV30 and TRBJ1-4, with 7 bases fitting TRBD1. This CDR3 has 14 amino acids. Losses at the gene ends were 0 bases for V and 6 bases for J; bases not matched to a gene: 4. Looked up from germline, CDR1 is GTSNPN and CDR2 is SVGIG (reference sequence). CDR3 region: CAWSVRGGDEKLFF. The CDR3 DNA follows: TGTGCCTGGAGTGTAAGAGGGGGCGATGAAAAACTGTTTTTT.

V is TRBV19 and J is TRBJ1-5, with unresolved D. CDR1 and CDR2 from the germline V gene are LNHDA and SQIVND (reference sequence). The CDR3 contains 14 residues. V was clipped by 3 bases and J by 4 bases, with 10 bases between them. The CDR3 sequence is CASSMSGRNQPQHF. The CDR3 DNA follows: TGTGCCAGTAGTATGTCGGGGAGAAATCAGCCCCAGCATTTT.

The V call is TRBV10-3, the J call TRBJ2-7, with no clear D. CDR3 length: 15 residues. Germline CDR1 ENHRY, CDR2 SYGVKD. V was pared by 0 bases and J by 0 bases, with 9 bases between. The CDR3 sequence: CAISESLQFSYEQYF. CDR3 coding DNA: TGTGCCATCAGTGAGTCGTTACAGTTCTCCTACGAGCAGTACTTC.